This T cell receptor (beta chain) was obtained from a study of cytomegalovirus exposure and HLA in healthy donors (dated by TCRdb to about 2017). In terms of the full investigation: An earlier analysis of under 600 of the donors reported 250 to 300 Gb of sequence data and around 120 million unique TCR beta sequences from about 200 million T cells. About five DR-DQ haplotypes were treated as single units for association and clustering because of strong linkage in the cohort. Every discovery cohort repertoire had been produced on one sequencing platform. Among 300 to 500 genotyped donors of the cohort, an average of around 250,000 unique TCR beta nucleotide sequences was sequenced per donor, of which about 18% were non-productive. The study aimed to test whether signatures of past pathogen exposure could be identified by cataloging public T cell receptors. Of the approximately 400 genotyped donors, 65% to 90% fell in the genetic ancestry cluster associated with self-reported Caucasian donors. The study profiled the T cell repertoires of about 640 subjects by immunosequencing and related them to cytomegalovirus serostatus. Donor age, sex, ethnicity and CMV serostatus were compiled together with the repertoire data. High-throughput TCR immunosequencing, statistical association of individual TCRs with disease status, and machine learning were combined to predict cytomegalovirus infection status. A later genetic analysis took genome-wide SNP genotypes for about three fifths of the roughly 670 donors and used that subset as a discovery cohort. The number of donors typed differed by locus, with roughly 620-630 for A, B, C, DRB1 and DQB1, around 500 for DQA1, 600 to 610 for DPA1, and around 450 for DPB1. Class I and class II HLA loci were covered by the typing at four-digit resolution. Roughly 300 gigabases of sequencing data and 70 million to 95 million unique TCR sequences made up an early release that covered around 640 HLA-typed donors. To study patterns of TCR occurrence, a later analysis re-analyzed previously published TCR beta repertoires from several hundred donors and added high-resolution HLA genotyping. To decide whether each TCR beta V gene segment behaved as functional or pseudogenic, an earlier analysis of some 580 of the donors relied on high-throughput TCR beta sequencing. A separate validation cohort of 100 to 150 different subjects was used in addition to the approximately 610-subject first cohort. Rather than drawing on any new phenotypic data, the later analysis identified candidate immune exposures from TCR beta sequences and the way those sequences occurred across donors. Study-level results and caveats: The presence/absence analyses assumed that sequencing depth was roughly uniform across donors, and that assumption may not be true. In a later analysis, most CMV-associated TCR beta chains were found to appear HLA-restricted, with HLA associations seemingly driven largely by CMV exposure. A further reported finding was that TCR beta sequences accurately predicted the HLA-A and HLA-B alleles for most subjects in the first cohort. According to a later analysis, TCR association rates differed among HLA loci, with DRB1 alleles showing the most associated TCRs and HLA-C alleles showing the fewest. Several of the top co-occurrence clusters appeared to be linked to parvovirus B19, influenza, CMV and Epstein-Barr virus, according to a later analysis. In this cohort, only TCR beta chains were sequenced, and detectable features were limited by the absence of alpha or paired-chain data. The classifier was reported to diagnose cytomegalovirus status with high specificity and sensitivity in both the original and validation cohorts. Correlated functional status among segregating V segments might reflect linkage disequilibrium, but an unknown experimental factor could not be ruled out. It was suggested by the authors that the approach could potentially be generalized to other disease states and immunological phenotypes. In a later analysis, HLA-associated TCR beta chains showed more clonal expansion and lower generation probabilities than non-associated chains that were equally common. Specific HLA alleles were associated with 15,000 to 20,000 TCR beta sequences at a false discovery rate of 0.05 in a later analysis. A total of roughly 160 TCR beta chains were listed by the study as associated with cytomegalovirus. Because some donors lacked HLA typing at each locus, the association tests relied only on the typed subset. A cluster of highly shared sequence variants was judged likely to represent a technical artifact of the sequencing pipeline. CMV serostatus was the only immune exposure information available for the cohort. In an earlier analysis of about 600 of the donors, most TCR beta V segments appeared in productive rearrangements about 90% or about 30% of the time, broadly matching IMGT annotations. V-gene and J-gene trimming of TCR beta chains was associated with a missense DCLRE1C variant in a later genetic analysis, and the association was replicated in an independent cohort. When HLA alleles, especially DR and DQ, strongly co-occurred, TCR associations were difficult to assign to individual alleles. The 87-base-pair reads could not distinguish some IMGT-functional V segments, including TRBV6-2 and TRBV6-3, so those segments were excluded. The earlier analysis of fewer than 750 of the donors excluded 15 to 20 rarely observed V segments, including chromosome 9 orphons, because counts were too low. In vitro tests confirmed that three of the cytomegalovirus-associated TCR beta chains recognize cytomegalovirus antigens. Compared with the 666-donor mean, donors in an Asian-associated ancestry cluster had fewer N-insertions in productive TCRs, according to a later genetic analysis. Most TCR sequences were observed very rarely across donors, whereas some public TCRs were present in many individuals.

Note on this clone: Its cognate antigen has yet to be identified.

The protocol used for the library was the immunoSEQ multiplex PCR assay. A mixture of 60 forward primers for TCR Vbeta segments and 13 reverse primers for TCR Jbeta segments was used in the multiplex PCR. The CDR3 region of rearranged TCR beta genes was amplified from genomic DNA by a multiplex PCR assay. The Illumina HiSeq System was used to sequence the amplified TCR beta libraries as 87-base-pair reads. The original pipeline was this. A later analysis counted 75 million to 100 million unique TCR beta chains across the 690 or so repertoires, and some 11 million of these chains were shared by at least two donors. Raw reads were error-corrected and collapsed into unique sequences by a nearest-neighbor algorithm in which closely related sequences were merged to remove PCR and sequencing errors. To assign V, D and J gene segments, CDR3 sequences were aligned to IMGT reference sequences. For a sequence to be retained, at least a six-nucleotide match to both a V gene segment and a J gene segment was required. Rearrangements were called productive when the CDR3 lacked stop codons and stayed in frame with V and J; all others were non-productive. CDR3 was defined according to IMGT convention as the region running from the second conserved V-encoded cysteine to the conserved J-encoded phenylalanine. The earlier analysis of some 550 of the donors excluded any sequence lacking an unambiguous match to a single V gene segment. In an earlier analysis of approximately 500 of the donors, a V segment was called functional when productive rearrangements were above 56.7%, and segregating when the standard deviation between donors exceeded 5%. A statistical classification framework was built to diagnose cytomegalovirus status from the catalog of TCR beta chain sequences. V and J gene assignment, in a later analysis, came from comparing TCR nucleotide sequences with IMGT/GENE-DB human TR gene sequences. The TCRdist pipeline was used in a later analysis to assign CDR3 sequences and most-parsimonious VDJ recombination scenarios. In a later analysis, every TCR beta chain was defined by the combination of its CDR3 amino acid sequence and its V-gene family, and reads without a unique V-gene family were dropped. A later analysis removed 550 to 650 highly shared, low-generation-probability nucleotide sequences to deal with suspected cross-contamination and a sequencing artifact. In a later analysis, a clonal expansion index was calculated for each public chain from normalized within-repertoire ranks of inferred template counts. A later analysis computed generation probabilities with a VDJ recombination model fitted to out-of-frame rearrangements, and checked the results against IGoR. Hypergeometric tests were used in a later analysis to score TCR-TCR, TCR-HLA and TCR-CMV co-occurrence, with a repertoire-size bias correction applied to the TCR pairs. A later analysis estimated false discovery rates by permuting HLA or CMV assignments 20 times. In a later analysis, co-occurring TCRs were grouped using DBSCAN, and TCRdist sequence similarity was added for clustering within HLA-allele-positive subsets. Repertoires with fewer than 30,000 or more than 120,000 public chains were left out of co-occurrence clustering, as were a handful of repertoires with anomalous nucleotide sharing. TCRdb re-hosts the immuneACCESS table, in-frame sequences only. Its copies lack some clones; in the studies checked, an unresolved V gene accounts for under half of them, and the cause for the rest is not known. The DNA was the basis for D and trimming; V, J and clone size are from that table. The table kept for this sample lists about 70,000 clones. The ten largest make up approximately 2.4% of the sample.

The germline V gene gives CDR1 as MNHEY and CDR2 as SVGAGI. After removal of 6 bases from V and 5 bases from J, the junction retains 5 bases not matched to a gene. From the cysteine through the phenylalanine, the CDR3 covers 13 amino acids. Just the 39-base CDR3 DNA is kept, in frame starting at base 1. In total, roughly 670 healthy bone marrow donors made up the cohort. At the time of sampling, every cohort member was nominally healthy, though immune exposures that went unrecorded were likely present. The donor tested CMV seropositive, placing the donor among the approximately 290 seropositive members of the cohort. Every donor gave a peripheral blood sample, and the peripheral blood mononuclear cells from that sample were used for TCR beta sequencing. The Qiagen DNeasy Blood Extraction Kit was used to extract genomic DNA from the blood cell samples.

The sequence was collected from a female donor in good health and CMV-seropositive. The receptor chain draws on TRBV6-5 and TRBJ2-3; the junction holds 7 bases that match TRBD2. Sequencing was performed on PBMCs. The CDR3 in this case is CASSPPGGDTQYF. Here is the DNA: TGTGCCAGCAGCCCCCCGGGGGGAGATACGCAGTATTTT.